This paragraph covers one T cell receptor beta chain sequence. The data stem from a study of blood T cell repertoires in COVID-19. Study-level background: The United States, Italy and Spain provided the acute and convalescent COVID-19 samples.

The CDR3 spans 18 residues. Germline V gene sequence: CDR1 SGHVS, CDR2 FNYEAQ. Trimming took 5 bases from V and 3 from J; bases not matched to a gene: 16. The table came from immunoSEQ multiplex PCR; TCRdb's copy has only in-frame clones and leaves some out. The sample carries 170,000 or so clones, approximately 90% recorded once. The chain recombines TRBV7-6 with TRBJ2-1; 7 positions match TRBD2. The sequenced material came from peripheral blood. The receptor was isolated from a man younger than 35 who had recovered from COVID-19. CDR3 loop: CASSGAVSGNRFYNEQFF. The CDR3 DNA reads as TGTGCCAGCAGCGGGGCCGTGAGCGGGAATCGGTTCTACAATGAGCAGTTCTTC.